Following are 17 T cell receptor beta chains from one sample sequenced in a study of blood T cell repertoires in COVID-19. TCRdb's copy holds only in-frame clones and misses some; the assay was immunoSEQ multiplex PCR. The sample has 300,000 to 400,000 clones; roughly 88% are singletons. Source material: peripheral blood. The receptors originated from a woman in her 30s with COVID-19, enrolled during active disease.

The chain is built from TRBV9 and TRBJ2-1, with 9 bases lining up with TRBD1. The CDR3 sequence is 13 residues long. The germline gives CDR1 SGDLS, CDR2 YYNGEE. V lost 5 bases and J lost 10; bases outside the gene matches: 7. CDR3 coding DNA: TGTGCCAGCAGGGCTACAGGGGGCGGAGAGCAGTTCTTC. The encoded protein is CASRATGGGEQFF.

The chain combines TRBV6-2 or TRBV6-3 with TRBJ2-7; no definite D call. Germline CDR1 is MNHEY and CDR2 is SVGEGT. V dropped 6 bases and J dropped 4 bases, with 16 bases sitting between them. This CDR3 has 14 amino acids. DNA of the CDR3: TGTGCCAGCAGCGGCCCCAAAGTTCGTTACGAGCAGTACGTC. Encoded protein: CASSGPKVRYEQYV.

Concerning this clone itself: Other DNA sequences in this specimen translate into the identical CDR3. The CDR3 loop is CASSLDSSYNEQFF. The CDR3, as DNA: TGCGCCAGCAGCCTGGACAGTTCCTACAATGAGCAGTTCTTC. The gene calls are TRBV5-1 and TRBJ2-1; the D gene is possibly TRBD1 (6 bases). CDR1 and CDR2 (germline): SGHRS, YFSETQ. Trimming took off 4 bases at V and 1 base at J, with 9 bases between the two ends. This CDR3 comprises 14 residues.

The chain joins TRBV7-9 to TRBJ1-1; D not resolved. The CDR3 contains 14 residues. The germline V gene has CDR1 SEHNR and CDR2 FQNEAQ (reference sequence). Trimming removed 3 bases from V and 0 bases from J, with 8 bases in between. The CDR3 is CASSLTTMNTEAFF. The DNA of the CDR3 is TGTGCCAGCAGCTTGACAACAATGAACACTGAAGCTTTCTTT.

The chain uses TRBV11-2 and TRBJ1-3; 7 bases line up with TRBD1. The trim removed 5 bases at V and 5 bases at J, leaving 9 bases unmatched. This CDR3 spans 15 amino acids. Germline CDR1 SGHAT, CDR2 FQNNGV. The CDR3, as DNA: TGTGCCAGCAGCCCACTCCGGACAGGTCGAAACACCATATATTTT. Protein sequence: CASSPLRTGRNTIYF.

This chain uses TRBV2 with TRBJ1-5; TRBD1 might be the D (6 bases). The CDR3 loop spans 15 amino acids. Per germline, CDR1 SNHLY and CDR2 FYNNEI. The germline V and J ends were trimmed by 6 bases and 0 bases, with 12 bases remaining between them. For the CDR3, the DNA is TGTGCCAGCAGGGCTGGACAGAATAGCAATCAGCCCCAGCATTTT. Encoded protein: CASRAGQNSNQPQHF.

The chain recombines TRBV7-6 with TRBJ1-4; possible D gene TRBD1, 5 bases. The CDR3 has 15 amino acids. The germline V gene has CDR1 SGHVS and CDR2 FNYEAQ. V was pared by 8 bases and J by 7 bases, with 20 bases between. The CDR3 sequence is CASRPDGGSSEKLFF. The CDR3 DNA reads TGTGCCAGCCGACCTGACGGGGGAAGTAGTGAAAAACTGTTTTTT.

The CDR3 bases are TGTGCCAGCAGTGCAGGGCTTGGCTACACCTTC. This encodes CASSAGLGYTF. The rearrangement uses TRBV7-9 and TRBJ1-2, with D perhaps TRBD1 (5 bases). The CDR3 covers 11 residues. The V end lost 6 bases, the J end lost 7 bases, and 9 bases lay between the germline ends. The germline V gene encodes CDR1 SEHNR and CDR2 FQNEAQ (reference sequence).

Comment on this clone: The junction departs from germline at one end; a sequencing error may be responsible. J is TRBJ2-2 and V is TRBV7-3; TRBD2 matches 8 bases. CDR3 length equals 16 residues. Germline CDR1 is SGHTA and CDR2 is FQGTGA. The CDR3 DNA reads TGTGCCAGCAGCGTAACCGGGACTAGAGGGACCGGGGAGCTGTTTTTT. As protein: CASSVTGTRGTGELFF.

There are many counts of this clone. The chain links TRBV20-1 to TRBJ2-1; a possible D gene is TRBD1 (6 bases). The CDR3 sequence is 13 residues long. With 3 bases removed from V and 2 bases from J, the gap between germline ends came to 8 bases. In germline, CDR1 is DFQATT, CDR2 SNEGSKA (reference sequence). The CDR3 protein is CSASQGTYNEQFF. CDR3 bases: TGCAGTGCTAGTCAGGGGACCTACAATGAGCAGTTCTTC.

This clone was detected once. V usage is TRBV27 and J usage is TRBJ1-5; 8 nucleotides agree with TRBD1. The CDR3 is made up of 14 amino acids. Germline values: CDR1 MNHEY, CDR2 SMNVEV (reference sequence). J was trimmed by 7 bases and V by 6 bases; bases with no gene match: 8. For the CDR3, the DNA is TGTGCCAGCAGCCTGACAGGGGTTGAACAGCCCCAGCATTTT. This codes for CASSLTGVEQPQHF.

V and J are TRBV4-2 and TRBJ1-1; 8 bases align to TRBD1. CDR1 is LGHNA, CDR2 YNFKEQ, per germline. The V gene end was trimmed by 4 bases and the J gene end by 0 bases; junction bases not matched to a gene: 7. The CDR3 consists of 16 residues. Here the CDR3 reads CASSRVPDRVNTEAFF. CDR3 DNA sequence: TGTGCCAGCAGCCGGGTACCGGACAGGGTGAACACTGAAGCTTTCTTT.

CDR3 nucleotides: TGTGCCAGCAGTTCCGGGGGAGGGTCCCGGGAAAAACTGTTTTTT. This translates into CASSSGGGSREKLFF. The gene calls are TRBV6-5 and TRBJ1-4; TRBD1 might be the D (5 bases). Per the germline V gene, CDR1 is MNHEY and CDR2 is SVGAGI. Trimming pared 4 bases from V and 8 bases from J, leaving 17 bases between. The CDR3 spans 15 residues.

This rearrangement joins TRBV6-5 to TRBJ2-4; 9 positions match TRBD2. The CDR3 is 16 amino acids. CDR1 is MNHEY, CDR2 SVGAGI, per germline. The V gene end was trimmed by 0 bases and the J gene end by 7 bases; junction bases not matched to a gene: 7. The CDR3 reads CASSYSSGGRRNIQYF. DNA for the CDR3: TGTGCCAGCAGTTACTCGAGCGGGGGGCGGCGGAACATTCAGTACTTC.

The chain uses TRBV7-2 and TRBJ1-1, with D maybe TRBD1 (6 bases). The CDR3 totals 12 residues. Trimming shortened V by 5 bases and J by 4 bases, and 8 bases separated the two germline ends. Germline V gene lookup returns CDR1 SGHTA and CDR2 FQGNSA. This CDR3 is CASSPTGTEAFF. The CDR3 bases are TGTGCCAGCAGCCCGACAGGCACTGAAGCTTTCTTT.

This sequence joins TRBV7-9 and TRBJ1-2; maybe TRBD1 (6 bases). This CDR3 has 19 amino acids. The ends were cut back, 5 bases at V and 4 bases at J, with 29 bases in the middle. Per germline, CDR1 SEHNR and CDR2 FQNEAQ (reference sequence). The CDR3 DNA follows: TGTGCCAGCAGCACAGATGCCACAGGACAGCCTCCTTGGGGCTATGGCTACACCTTC. Its protein is CASSTDATGQPPWGYGYTF.

The J gene is TRBJ2-2, the V gene TRBV5-1; no clear D. Germline CDR1 reads SGHRS; CDR2 reads YFSETQ. The V and J ends lost 4 bases and 5 bases respectively, with 12 bases between them. There are 14 residues in the CDR3. CDR3 in amino acids: CASSVPAVTGELFF. The DNA for the CDR3 is TGCGCCAGCAGCGTCCCCGCAGTAACCGGGGAGCTGTTTTTT.